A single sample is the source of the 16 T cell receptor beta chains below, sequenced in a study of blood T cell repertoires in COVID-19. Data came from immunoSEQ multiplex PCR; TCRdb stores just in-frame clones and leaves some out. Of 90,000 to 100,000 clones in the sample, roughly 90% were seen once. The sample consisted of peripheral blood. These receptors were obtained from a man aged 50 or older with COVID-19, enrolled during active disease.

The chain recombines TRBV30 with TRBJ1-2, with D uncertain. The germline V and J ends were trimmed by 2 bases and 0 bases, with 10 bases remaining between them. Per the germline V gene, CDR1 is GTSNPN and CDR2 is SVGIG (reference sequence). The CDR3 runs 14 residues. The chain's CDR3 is CAWSSSQSNYGYTF. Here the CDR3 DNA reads TGTGCCTGGAGTAGTAGCCAGTCTAACTATGGCTACACCTTC.

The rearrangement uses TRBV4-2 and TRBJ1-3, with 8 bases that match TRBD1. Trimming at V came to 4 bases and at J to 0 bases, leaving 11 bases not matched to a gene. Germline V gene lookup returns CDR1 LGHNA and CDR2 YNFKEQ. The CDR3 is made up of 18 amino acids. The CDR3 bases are TGTGCCAGCAGCCTTATTCCGGGACAGGAAAACTCTGGAAACACCATATATTTT. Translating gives CASSLIPGQENSGNTIYF.

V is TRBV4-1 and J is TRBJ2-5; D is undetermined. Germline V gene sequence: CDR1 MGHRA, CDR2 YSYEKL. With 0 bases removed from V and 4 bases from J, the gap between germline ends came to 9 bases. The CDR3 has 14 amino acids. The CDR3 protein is CASSQDWPIETQYF. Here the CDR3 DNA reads TGCGCCAGCAGCCAAGATTGGCCGATAGAGACCCAGTACTTC.

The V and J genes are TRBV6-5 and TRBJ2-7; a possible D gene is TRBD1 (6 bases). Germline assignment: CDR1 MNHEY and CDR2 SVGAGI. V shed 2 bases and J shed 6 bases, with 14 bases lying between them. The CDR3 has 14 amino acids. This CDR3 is CASSYTAGVGEQYF. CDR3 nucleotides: TGTGCCAGCAGTTACACGGCAGGGGTGGGCGAGCAGTACTTC.

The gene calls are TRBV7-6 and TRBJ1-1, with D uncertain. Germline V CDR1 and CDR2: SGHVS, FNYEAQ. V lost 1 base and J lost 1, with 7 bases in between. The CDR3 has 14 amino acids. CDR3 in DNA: TGTGCCAGCAGCTTAGTTGGAGCGAACACTGAAGCTTTCTTT. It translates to CASSLVGANTEAFF. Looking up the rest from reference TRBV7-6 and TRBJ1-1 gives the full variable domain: GAGVSQSPRYKVTKRGQDVALRCDPISGHVSLYWYRQALGQGPEFLTYFNYEAQQDKSGLPNDRFSAERPEGSISTLTIQRTEQRDSAMYRCASSLVGANTEAFFGQGTRLTVV.

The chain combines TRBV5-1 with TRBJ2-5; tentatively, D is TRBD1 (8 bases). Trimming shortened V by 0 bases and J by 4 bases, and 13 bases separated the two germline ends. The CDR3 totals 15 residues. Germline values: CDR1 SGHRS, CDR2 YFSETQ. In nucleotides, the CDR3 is TGCGCCAGCAGCTTGGGGACAGGGAGGGGAGAGACCCAGTACTTC. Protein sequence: CASSLGTGRGETQYF.

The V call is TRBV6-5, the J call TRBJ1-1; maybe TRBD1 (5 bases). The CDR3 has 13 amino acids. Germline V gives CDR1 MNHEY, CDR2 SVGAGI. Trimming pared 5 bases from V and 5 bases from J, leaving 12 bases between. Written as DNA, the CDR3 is TGTGCCAGCAGTATGTTGGGGCGGACTGAAGCTTTCTTT. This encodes CASSMLGRTEAFF.

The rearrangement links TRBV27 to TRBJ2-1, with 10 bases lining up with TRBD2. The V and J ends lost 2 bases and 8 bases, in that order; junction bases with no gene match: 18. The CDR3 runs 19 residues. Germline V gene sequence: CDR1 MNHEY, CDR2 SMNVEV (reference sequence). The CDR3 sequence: CASSLRDSFKRGGWDEQFF. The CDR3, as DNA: TGTGCCAGCAGTTTAAGGGACAGTTTTAAGCGGGGGGGCTGGGATGAGCAGTTCTTC.

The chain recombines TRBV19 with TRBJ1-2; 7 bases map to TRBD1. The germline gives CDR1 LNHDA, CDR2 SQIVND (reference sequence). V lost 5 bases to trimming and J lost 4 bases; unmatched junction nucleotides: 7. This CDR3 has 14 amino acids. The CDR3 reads CASSRRQGFYGYTF. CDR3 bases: TGTGCCAGTAGTCGAAGACAGGGATTCTATGGCTACACCTTC. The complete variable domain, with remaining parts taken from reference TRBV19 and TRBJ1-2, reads DGGITQSPKYLFRKEGQNVTLSCEQNLNHDAMYWYRQDPGQGLRLIYYSQIVNDFQKGDIAEGYSVSREKKESFPLTVTSAQKNPTAFYLCASSRRQGFYGYTFGSGTRLTVV.

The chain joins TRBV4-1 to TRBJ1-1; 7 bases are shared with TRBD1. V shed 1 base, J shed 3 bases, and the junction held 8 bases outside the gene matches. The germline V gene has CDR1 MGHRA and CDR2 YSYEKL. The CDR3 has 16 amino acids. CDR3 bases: TGCGCCAGCAGCCAAGGCCCCCGGACAGGAGACACTGAAGCTTTCTTT. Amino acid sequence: CASSQGPRTGDTEAFF.

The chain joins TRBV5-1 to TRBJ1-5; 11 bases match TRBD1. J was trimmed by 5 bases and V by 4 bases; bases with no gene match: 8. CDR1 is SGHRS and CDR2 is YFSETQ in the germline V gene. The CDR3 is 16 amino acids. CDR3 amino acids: CASSKNPGQGDQPQHF. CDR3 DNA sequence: TGCGCCAGCAGCAAGAATCCGGGACAGGGGGATCAGCCCCAGCATTTT.

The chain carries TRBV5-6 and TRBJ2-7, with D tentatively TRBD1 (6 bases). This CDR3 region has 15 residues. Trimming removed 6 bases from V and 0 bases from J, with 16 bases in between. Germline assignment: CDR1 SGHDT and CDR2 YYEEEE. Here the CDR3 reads CASTRGLGSSYEQYF. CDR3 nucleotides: TGTGCCAGCACTAGGGGGTTAGGCAGCTCCTACGAGCAGTACTTC.

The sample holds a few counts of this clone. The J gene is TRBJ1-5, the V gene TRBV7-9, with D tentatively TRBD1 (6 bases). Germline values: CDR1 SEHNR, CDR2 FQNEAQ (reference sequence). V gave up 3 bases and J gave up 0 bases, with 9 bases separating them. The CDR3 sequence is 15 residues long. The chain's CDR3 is CASSFGQNSNQPQHF. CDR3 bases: TGTGCCAGCAGCTTCGGACAGAATAGCAATCAGCCCCAGCATTTT.

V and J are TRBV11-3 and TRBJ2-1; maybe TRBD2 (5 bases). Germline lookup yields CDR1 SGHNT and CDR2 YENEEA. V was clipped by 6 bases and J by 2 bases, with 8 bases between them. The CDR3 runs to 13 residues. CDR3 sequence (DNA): TGTGCCAGCAGTCCCGGGACCTACAATGAGCAGTTCTTC. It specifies CASSPGTYNEQFF.

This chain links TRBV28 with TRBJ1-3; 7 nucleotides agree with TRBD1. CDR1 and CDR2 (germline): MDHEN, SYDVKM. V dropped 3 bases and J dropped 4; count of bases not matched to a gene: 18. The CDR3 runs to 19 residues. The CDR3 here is CASSFPWSHRGGSGNTIYF. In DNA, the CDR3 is TGTGCCAGCAGTTTCCCATGGAGCCACAGGGGAGGATCCGGAAACACCATATATTTT.

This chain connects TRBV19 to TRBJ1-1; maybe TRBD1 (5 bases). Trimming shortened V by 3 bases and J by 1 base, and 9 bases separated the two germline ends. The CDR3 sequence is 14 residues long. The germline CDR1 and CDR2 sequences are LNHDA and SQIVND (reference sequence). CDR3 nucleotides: TGTGCCAGTAGTATCGACAGATGGAACACTGAAGCTTTCTTT. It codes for CASSIDRWNTEAFF.